The T cell receptor beta chain described here comes from a study of CD8 T cells in Susac syndrome. Overall study context: At blood draw, Susac syndrome patients were therapy-naive, on corticosteroids, or on intravenous immunoglobulin alone.

The germline V gene encodes CDR1 DFQATT and CDR2 SNEGSKA (reference sequence). The CDR3 contains 12 residues. V was clipped by 7 bases and J by 4 bases, with 12 bases between them. The patients with Susac syndrome satisfied recently defined diagnostic criteria for either definite or probable disease. Bulk CD8+ and CD4+ cells came from magnetic negative isolation; CD8+ TEMRA by FACS. With random hexamers, 0.5 to 1 ug RNA was reverse transcribed. TCR beta CDR3 was amplified by immunoSEQ covering 54 Vbeta and 13 Jbeta. One entry per CDR3 protein results from TCRdb running MiXCR on the immunoSEQ multiplex PCR reads. Here the sample spans under 95,000 distinct CDR3 sequences, roughly 94% being singletons.

The chain links TRBV20-1 to TRBJ2-3; D is ambiguous. The clonotype originates from a human donor with Susac syndrome. Sequencing input: CD8+ T cells from PBMCs. CDR3: CSVPRGSDTQYF. CDR3 bases: TGCAGTGTCCCGCGTGGGTCAGATACGCAGTATTTT.